This TCR beta chain originates from a study of beta chain features in type 1 diabetes. Study-level information: The patient and healthy donor groups were comparable for age, gender and cell yields.

Comment on this clone: Antigen specificity is unknown.

Findings and caveats of the study: Patients showed naive, central memory and Treg TCRB repertoires that appeared more similar than those of healthy donors. Shortening of TCRB CDR3s, moderate but significant, appeared in all four CD4+ subsets of Type 1 diabetes patients.

Sorted CD4+ subsets: naive, central memory, regulatory, stem cell-like memory (CD45RO/CCR7/CD25/CD127/CD95/CD27 panel). This CDR3 contains 13 residues. V was trimmed by 7 bases and J by 2 bases, leaving 9 bases between them. Germline loops: CDR1 ENHRY, CDR2 SYGVKD. Isolated RNA was reverse transcribed in full, so expressed TCRB transcripts were sequenced. Regulatory, naive and central memory T cell samples averaged roughly 3.5 million reads. TCRdb's table, derived via immunoSEQ multiplex PCR, lists solely in-frame clones and lacks some. This sample carries approximately 600,000 clones, 12% of them seen once, and the ten largest clones take roughly 0.12%.

The sequence was obtained from a man aged 25-40 years with type 1 diabetes. The specimen sequenced was naive CD4+ T cells from blood. The chain combines TRBV10-3 with TRBJ1-5; the D gene is possibly TRBD1 (5 bases). CDR3 amino acids: CAINGGGNQPQHF. In DNA form, the CDR3 reads TGTGCCATCAACGGGGGAGGCAATCAGCCCCAGCATTTT.